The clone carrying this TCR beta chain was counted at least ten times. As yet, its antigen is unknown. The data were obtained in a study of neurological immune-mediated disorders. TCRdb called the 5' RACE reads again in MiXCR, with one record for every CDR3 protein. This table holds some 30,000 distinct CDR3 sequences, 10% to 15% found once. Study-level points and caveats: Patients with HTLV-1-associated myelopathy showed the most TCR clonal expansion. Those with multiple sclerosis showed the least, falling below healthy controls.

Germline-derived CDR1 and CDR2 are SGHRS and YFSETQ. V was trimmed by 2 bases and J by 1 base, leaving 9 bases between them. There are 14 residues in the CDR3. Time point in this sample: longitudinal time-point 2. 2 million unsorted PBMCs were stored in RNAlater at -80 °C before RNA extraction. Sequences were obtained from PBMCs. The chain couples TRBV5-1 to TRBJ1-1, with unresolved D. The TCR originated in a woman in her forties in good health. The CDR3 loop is CASSFFGKNTEAFF. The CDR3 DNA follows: TGCGCCAGCAGCTTTTTCGGCAAGAACACTGAAGCTTTCTTT.